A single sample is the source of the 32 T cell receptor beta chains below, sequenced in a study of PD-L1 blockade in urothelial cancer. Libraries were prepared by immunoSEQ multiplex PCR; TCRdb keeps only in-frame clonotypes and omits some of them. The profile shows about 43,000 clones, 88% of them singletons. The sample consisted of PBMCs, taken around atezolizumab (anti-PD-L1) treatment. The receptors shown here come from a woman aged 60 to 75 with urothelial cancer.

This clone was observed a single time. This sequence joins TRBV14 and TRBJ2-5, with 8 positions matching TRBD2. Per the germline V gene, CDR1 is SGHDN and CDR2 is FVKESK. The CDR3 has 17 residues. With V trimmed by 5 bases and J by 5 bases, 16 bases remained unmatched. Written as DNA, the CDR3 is TGTGCCAGCAGCGCGTTCTTCGGGCGGGGGGCCGGGGAGACCCAGTACTTC. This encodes CASSAFFGRGAGETQYF.

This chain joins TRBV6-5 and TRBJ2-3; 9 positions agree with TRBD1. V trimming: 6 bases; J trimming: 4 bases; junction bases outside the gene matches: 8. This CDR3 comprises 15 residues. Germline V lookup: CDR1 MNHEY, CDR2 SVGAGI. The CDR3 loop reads CASSLTGGFADTQYF. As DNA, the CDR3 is TGTGCCAGCAGCCTGACAGGGGGATTTGCAGATACGCAGTATTTT.

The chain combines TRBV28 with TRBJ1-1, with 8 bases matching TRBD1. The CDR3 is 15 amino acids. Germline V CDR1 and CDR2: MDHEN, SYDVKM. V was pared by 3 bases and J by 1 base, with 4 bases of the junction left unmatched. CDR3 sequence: CASSFTTGANTEAFF. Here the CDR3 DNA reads TGTGCCAGCAGTTTTACGACAGGGGCGAACACTGAAGCTTTCTTT.

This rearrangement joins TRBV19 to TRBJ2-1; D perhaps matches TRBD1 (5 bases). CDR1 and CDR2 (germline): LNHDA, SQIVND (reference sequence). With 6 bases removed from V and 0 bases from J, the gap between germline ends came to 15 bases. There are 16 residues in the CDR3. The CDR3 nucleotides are TGTGCCAGTAGCCTAATCACAGGTAACTCCTACAATGAGCAGTTCTTC. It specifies CASSLITGNSYNEQFF. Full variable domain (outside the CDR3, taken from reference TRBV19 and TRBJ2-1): DGGITQSPKYLFRKEGQNVTLSCEQNLNHDAMYWYRQDPGQGLRLIYYSQIVNDFQKGDIAEGYSVSREKKESFPLTVTSAQKNPTAFYLCASSLITGNSYNEQFFGPGTRLTVL.

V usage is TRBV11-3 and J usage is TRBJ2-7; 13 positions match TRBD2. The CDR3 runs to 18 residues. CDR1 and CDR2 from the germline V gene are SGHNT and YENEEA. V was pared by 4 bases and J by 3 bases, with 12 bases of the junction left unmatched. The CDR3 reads CASSWGLAGSLSSYEQYF. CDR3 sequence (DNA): TGTGCCAGCAGCTGGGGACTAGCGGGAAGTCTGTCAAGCTACGAGCAGTACTTC.

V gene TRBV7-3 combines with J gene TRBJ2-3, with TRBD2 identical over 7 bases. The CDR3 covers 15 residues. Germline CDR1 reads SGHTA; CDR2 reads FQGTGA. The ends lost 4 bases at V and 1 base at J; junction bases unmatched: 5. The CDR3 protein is CASSSGGGGTDTQYF. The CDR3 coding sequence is TGTGCCAGCAGCTCCGGGGGAGGGGGCACAGATACGCAGTATTTT.

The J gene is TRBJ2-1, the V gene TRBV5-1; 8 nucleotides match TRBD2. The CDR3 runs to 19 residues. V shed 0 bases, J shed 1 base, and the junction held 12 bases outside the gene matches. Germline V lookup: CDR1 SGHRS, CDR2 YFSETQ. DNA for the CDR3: TGCGCCAGCAGCTTGGCTTCCCGTTCCAGCGGGGGTTCCTACAATGAGCAGTTCTTC. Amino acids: CASSLASRSSGGSYNEQFF.

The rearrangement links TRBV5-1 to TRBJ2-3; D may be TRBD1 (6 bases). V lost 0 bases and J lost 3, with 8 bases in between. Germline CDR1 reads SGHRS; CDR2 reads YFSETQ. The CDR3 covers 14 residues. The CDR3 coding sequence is TGCGCCAGCAGCTTGGACAGGGAGACAGATACGCAGTATTTT. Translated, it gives CASSLDRETDTQYF.

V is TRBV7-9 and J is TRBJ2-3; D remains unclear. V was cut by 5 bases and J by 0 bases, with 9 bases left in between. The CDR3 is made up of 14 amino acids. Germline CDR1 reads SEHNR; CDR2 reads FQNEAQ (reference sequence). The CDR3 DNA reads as TGTGCCAGCAGCCCCCAGGTTAGCACAGATACGCAGTATTTT. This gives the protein CASSPQVSTDTQYF. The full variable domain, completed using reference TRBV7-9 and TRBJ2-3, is DTGVSQNPRHKITKRGQNVTFRCDPISEHNRLYWYRQTLGQGPEFLTYFQNEAQLEKSRLLSDRFSAERPKGSFSTLEIQRTEQGDSAMYLCASSPQVSTDTQYFGPGTRLTVL.

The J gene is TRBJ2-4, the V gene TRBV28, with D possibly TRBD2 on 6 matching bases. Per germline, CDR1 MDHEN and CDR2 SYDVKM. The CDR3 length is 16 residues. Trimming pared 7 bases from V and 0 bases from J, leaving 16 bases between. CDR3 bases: TGTGCCAGCATCCCCTCCGGGGGTCTAGCCAAAAACATTCAGTACTTC. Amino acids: CASIPSGGLAKNIQYF.

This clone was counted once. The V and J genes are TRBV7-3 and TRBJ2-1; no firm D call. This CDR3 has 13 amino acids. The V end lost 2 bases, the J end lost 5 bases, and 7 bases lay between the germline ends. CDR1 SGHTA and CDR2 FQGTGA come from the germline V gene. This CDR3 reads CASSLGANNEQFF. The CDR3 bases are TGTGCCAGCAGCTTAGGAGCGAACAATGAGCAGTTCTTC. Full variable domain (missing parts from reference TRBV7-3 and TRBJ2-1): GAGVSQTPSNKVTEKGKYVELRCDPISGHTALYWYRQSLGQGPEFLIYFQGTGAADDSGLPNDRFFAVRPEGSVSTLKIQRTERGDSAVYLCASSLGANNEQFFGPGTRLTVL.

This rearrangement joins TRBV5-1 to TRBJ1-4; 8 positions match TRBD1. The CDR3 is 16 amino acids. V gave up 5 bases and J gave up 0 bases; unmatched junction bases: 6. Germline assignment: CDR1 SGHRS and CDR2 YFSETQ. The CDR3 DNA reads TGCGCCAGCAGGACTGGACAGGGAGCAACTAATGAAAAACTGTTTTTT. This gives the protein CASRTGQGATNEKLFF.

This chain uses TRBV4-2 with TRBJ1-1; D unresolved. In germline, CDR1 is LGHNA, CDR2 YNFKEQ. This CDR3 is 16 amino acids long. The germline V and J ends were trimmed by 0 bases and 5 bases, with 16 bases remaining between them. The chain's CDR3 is CASSQDFPFTGTEAFF. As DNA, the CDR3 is TGTGCCAGCAGCCAAGATTTCCCGTTTACGGGTACTGAAGCTTTCTTT.

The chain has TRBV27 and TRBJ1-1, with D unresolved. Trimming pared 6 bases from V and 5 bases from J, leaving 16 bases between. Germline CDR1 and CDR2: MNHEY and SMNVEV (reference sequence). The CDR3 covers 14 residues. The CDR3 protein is CASSYPLAWTEAFF. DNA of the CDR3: TGTGCCAGCAGCTACCCCCTTGCCTGGACTGAAGCTTTCTTT.

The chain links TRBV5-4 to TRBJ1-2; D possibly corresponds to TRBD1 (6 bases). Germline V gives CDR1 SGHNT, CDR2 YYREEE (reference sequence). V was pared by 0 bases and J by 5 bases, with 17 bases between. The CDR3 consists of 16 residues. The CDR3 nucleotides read TGTGCCAGCAGCTTGGCGCTTTCCGGCCAGGGGTATGGCTACACCTTC. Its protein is CASSLALSGQGYGYTF.

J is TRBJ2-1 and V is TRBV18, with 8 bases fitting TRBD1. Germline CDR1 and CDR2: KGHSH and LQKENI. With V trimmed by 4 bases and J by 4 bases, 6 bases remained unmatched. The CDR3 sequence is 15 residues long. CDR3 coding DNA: TGTGCCAGCTCACGACCGGGACAGGTTTACAATGAGCAGTTCTTC. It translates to CASSRPGQVYNEQFF. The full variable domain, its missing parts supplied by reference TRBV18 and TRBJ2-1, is NAGVMQNPRHLVRRRGQEARLRCSPMKGHSHVYWYRQLPEEGLKFMVYLQKENIIDESGMPKERFSAEFPKEGPSILRIQQVVRGDSAAYFCASSRPGQVYNEQFFGPGTRLTVL.

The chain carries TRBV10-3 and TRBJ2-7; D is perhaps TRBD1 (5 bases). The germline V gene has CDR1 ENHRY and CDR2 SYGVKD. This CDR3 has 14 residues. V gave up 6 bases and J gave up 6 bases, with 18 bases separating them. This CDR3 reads CAISSGRDGAEQYF. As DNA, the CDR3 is TGTGCCATCAGCTCAGGCAGGGATGGTGCCGAGCAGTACTTC.

The CDR3 spells CASSTNPAGGVYEQYF. CDR3 nucleotides: TGTGCCAGTAGTACAAACCCAGCGGGAGGGGTCTACGAGCAGTACTTC. V usage is TRBV19 and J usage is TRBJ2-7; the match to TRBD2 covers 10 bases. This CDR3 has 16 amino acids. V lost 4 bases, J lost 3 bases, and 9 bases stayed unmatched. Germline CDR1 is LNHDA and CDR2 is SQIVND (reference sequence).

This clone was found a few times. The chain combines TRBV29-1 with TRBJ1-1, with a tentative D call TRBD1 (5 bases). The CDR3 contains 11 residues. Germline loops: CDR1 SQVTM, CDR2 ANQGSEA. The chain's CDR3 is CGWEGITEAFF. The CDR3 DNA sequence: TGCGGGTGGGAGGGGATCACTGAAGCTTTCTTT.

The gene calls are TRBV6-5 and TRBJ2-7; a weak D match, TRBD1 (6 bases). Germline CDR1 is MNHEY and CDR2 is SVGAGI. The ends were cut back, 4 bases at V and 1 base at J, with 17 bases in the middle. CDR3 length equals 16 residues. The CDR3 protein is CASSSGARGASYEQYF. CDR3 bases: TGTGCCAGCAGTTCCGGAGCCAGGGGAGCATCCTACGAGCAGTACTTC.

CDR3 protein: CASSAYNEQFF. Here the CDR3 DNA reads TGTGCCAGCAGTGCGTACAATGAGCAGTTCTTC. The chain recombines TRBV6-5 with TRBJ2-1; no clear D. Germline V gene lookup returns CDR1 MNHEY and CDR2 SVGAGI. V lost 5 bases and J 4 bases, leaving 3 bases between the germline ends. This CDR3 contains 11 residues.

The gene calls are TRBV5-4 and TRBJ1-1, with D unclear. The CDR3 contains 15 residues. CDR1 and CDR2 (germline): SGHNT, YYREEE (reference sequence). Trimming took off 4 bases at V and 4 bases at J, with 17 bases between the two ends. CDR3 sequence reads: CASSLNQEAVTEAFF. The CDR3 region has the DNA TGTGCCAGCAGCCTTAATCAGGAGGCGGTCACTGAAGCTTTCTTT.

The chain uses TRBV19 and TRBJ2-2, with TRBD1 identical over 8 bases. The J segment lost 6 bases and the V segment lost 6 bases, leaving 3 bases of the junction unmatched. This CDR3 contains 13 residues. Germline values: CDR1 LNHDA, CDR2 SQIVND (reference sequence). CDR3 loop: CASSRTGSGELFF. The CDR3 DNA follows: TGTGCCAGTAGCCGGACAGGGTCCGGGGAGCTGTTTTTT.

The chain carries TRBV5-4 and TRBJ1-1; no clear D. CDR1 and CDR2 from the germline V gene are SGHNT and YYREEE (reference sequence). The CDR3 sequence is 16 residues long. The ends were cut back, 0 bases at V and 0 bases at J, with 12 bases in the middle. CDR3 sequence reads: CASSLGAAELNTEAFF. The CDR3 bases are TGTGCCAGCAGCTTGGGCGCGGCAGAGCTGAACACTGAAGCTTTCTTT.

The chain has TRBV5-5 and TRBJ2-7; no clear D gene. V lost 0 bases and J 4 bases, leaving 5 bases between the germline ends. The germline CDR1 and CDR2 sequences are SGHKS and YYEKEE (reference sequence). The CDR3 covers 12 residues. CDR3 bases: TGTGCCAGCAGCTTGGGAGGATACGAGCAGTACTTC. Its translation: CASSLGGYEQYF.

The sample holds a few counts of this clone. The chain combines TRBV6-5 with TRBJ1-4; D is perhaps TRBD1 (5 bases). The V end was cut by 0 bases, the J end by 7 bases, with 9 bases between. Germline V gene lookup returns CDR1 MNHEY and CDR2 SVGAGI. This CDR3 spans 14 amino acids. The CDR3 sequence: CASSYSYGGEKLFF. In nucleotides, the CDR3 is TGTGCCAGCAGTTACTCGTACGGGGGTGAAAAACTGTTTTTT.

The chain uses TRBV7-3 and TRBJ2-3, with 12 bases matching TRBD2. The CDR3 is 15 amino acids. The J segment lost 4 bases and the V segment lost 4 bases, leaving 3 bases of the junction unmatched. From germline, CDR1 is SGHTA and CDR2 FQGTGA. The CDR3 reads CASSSSGGAPDTQYF. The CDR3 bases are TGTGCCAGCAGCTCTAGCGGGGGGGCCCCAGATACGCAGTATTTT.

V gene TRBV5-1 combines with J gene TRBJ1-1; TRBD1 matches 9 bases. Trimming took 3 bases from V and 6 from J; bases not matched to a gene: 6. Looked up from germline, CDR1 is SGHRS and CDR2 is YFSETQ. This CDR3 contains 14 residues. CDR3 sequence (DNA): TGCGCCAGCAGCTGGGACAGGGTTAATCCTGAAGCTTTCTTT. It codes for CASSWDRVNPEAFF. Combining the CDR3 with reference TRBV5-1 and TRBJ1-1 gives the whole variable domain KAGVTQTPRYLIKTRGQQVTLSCSPISGHRSVSWYQQTPGQGLQFLFEYFSETQRNKGNFPGRFSGRQFSNSRSEMNVSTLELGDSALYLCASSWDRVNPEAFFGQGTRLTVV.

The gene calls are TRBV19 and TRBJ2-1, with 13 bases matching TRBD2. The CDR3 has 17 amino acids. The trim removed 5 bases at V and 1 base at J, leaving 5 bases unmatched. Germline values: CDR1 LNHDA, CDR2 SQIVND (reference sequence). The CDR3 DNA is TGTGCCAGTAGTCCGGGGACTAGCGGGGTTTCCTACAATGAGCAGTTCTTC. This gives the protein CASSPGTSGVSYNEQFF. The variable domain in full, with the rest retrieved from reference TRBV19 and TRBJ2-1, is DGGITQSPKYLFRKEGQNVTLSCEQNLNHDAMYWYRQDPGQGLRLIYYSQIVNDFQKGDIAEGYSVSREKKESFPLTVTSAQKNPTAFYLCASSPGTSGVSYNEQFFGPGTRLTVL.

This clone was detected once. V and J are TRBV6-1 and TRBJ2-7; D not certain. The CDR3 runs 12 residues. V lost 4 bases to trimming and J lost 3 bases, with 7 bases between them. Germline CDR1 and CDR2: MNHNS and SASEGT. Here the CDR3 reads CASSASNYEQYF. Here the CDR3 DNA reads TGTGCCAGCAGTGCGTCTAACTACGAGCAGTACTTC.

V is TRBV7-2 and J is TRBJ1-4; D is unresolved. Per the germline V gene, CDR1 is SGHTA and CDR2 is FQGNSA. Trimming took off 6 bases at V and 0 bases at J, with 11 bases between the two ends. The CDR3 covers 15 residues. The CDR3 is CASRKSGATNEKLFF. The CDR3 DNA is TGTGCCAGCAGAAAGTCGGGAGCAACTAATGAAAAACTGTTTTTT.

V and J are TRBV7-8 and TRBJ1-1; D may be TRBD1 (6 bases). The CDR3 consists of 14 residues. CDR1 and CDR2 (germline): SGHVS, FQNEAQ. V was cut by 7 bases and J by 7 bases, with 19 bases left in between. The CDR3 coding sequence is TGTGCCAGCACCCCCCGGACAGACCCATATGAAGCTTTCTTT. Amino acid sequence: CASTPRTDPYEAFF.